Below, 15 T cell receptor beta chains from the same sample are listed, as sequenced in a study of T-cell reconstitution after alpha-beta-depleted transplantation in children. Unique molecular identifiers were incorporated during preparation of the TCRbeta library. A single record per CDR3 protein comes from TCRdb applying MiXCR to the PCR reads. Of about 540,000 distinct CDR3 sequences detected, approximately 16% appear once; the ten largest clones hold roughly 3.3%. The sample here was PBMCs from the stem cell graft donor, taken from the stem cell graft. These receptors came from a human donor who donated a stem cell graft to a child with acute lymphoblastic leukemia.

The chain employs TRBV27 and TRBJ1-1; D remains ambiguous. CDR1 MNHEY and CDR2 SMNVEV come from the germline V gene (reference sequence). The ends were cut back, 0 bases at V and 7 bases at J, with 9 bases in the middle. The CDR3 is 13 residues long. This CDR3 reads CASSLSGLDEAFF. The CDR3 nucleotides read TGTGCCAGCAGTTTATCTGGGCTGGATGAAGCTTTCTTT.

This clonotype was detected only a few times. This chain uses TRBV7-2 with TRBJ2-3; D might be TRBD2 (6 bases). CDR1 and CDR2 (germline): SGHTA, FQGNSA. The CDR3 covers 15 residues. V was cut by 2 bases and J by 7 bases, with 16 bases left in between. In DNA, the CDR3 is TGTGCCAGCAGCTTATGGGCTAGCGAACGATATACGCAGTATTTT. Amino acids: CASSLWASERYTQYF.

J is TRBJ2-1 and V is TRBV11-2; D is possibly TRBD1 (6 bases). Per germline, CDR1 SGHAT and CDR2 FQNNGV. The CDR3 covers 18 residues. V was clipped by 2 bases and J by 7 bases, with 24 bases between them. CDR3 protein: CASSLWGMGRGLGNEQFF. The CDR3 region has the DNA TGTGCCAGCAGCTTATGGGGGATGGGCAGGGGTCTGGGGAATGAGCAGTTCTTC.

The table lists this clonotype with a few counts. The V gene is TRBV27, the J gene TRBJ2-7; 10 bases fit TRBD1. With 3 bases clipped from V and 2 bases from J, the junction kept 4 bases outside the gene matches. The CDR3 totals 15 residues. From germline, CDR1 is MNHEY and CDR2 SMNVEV (reference sequence). CDR3 sequence reads: CASSFAGTGAYEQYF. Written as DNA, the CDR3 is TGTGCCAGCAGTTTTGCCGGGACAGGGGCCTACGAGCAGTACTTC.

The chain employs TRBV7-8 and TRBJ1-1; D might be TRBD1 (5 bases). CDR3 length equals 12 residues. Per the germline V gene, CDR1 is SGHVS and CDR2 is FQNEAQ. With 3 bases removed from V and 11 bases from J, the gap between germline ends came to 13 bases. Written as DNA, the CDR3 is TGTGCCAGCAGCTTCTACGACAGTTTGGCTTTCTTT. This gives the protein CASSFYDSLAFF.

The table lists this clonotype with a few counts. V is TRBV4-1 and J is TRBJ2-1; TRBD2 matches 9 bases. V trimming: 0 bases; J trimming: 7 bases; junction bases outside the gene matches: 7. CDR3 length: 16 residues. Germline V gives CDR1 MGHRA, CDR2 YSYEKL. This chain's CDR3 is CASSQDVAGVWNEQFF. For the CDR3, the DNA is TGCGCCAGCAGCCAAGATGTAGCGGGAGTCTGGAATGAGCAGTTCTTC.

The chain combines TRBV5-5 with TRBJ2-7, with D unresolved. With 0 bases removed from V and 7 bases from J, the gap between germline ends came to 17 bases. Germline assignment: CDR1 SGHKS and CDR2 YYEKEE (reference sequence). CDR3 size: 15 residues. The CDR3 bases are TGTGCCAGCAGCTTGGTCGACCTCGTTGGGTGGGAGCAGTACTTC. This codes for CASSLVDLVGWEQYF.

This clonotype was observed a few times. The rearrangement joins TRBV27 to TRBJ2-1; 8 bases map to TRBD2. There are 15 residues in the CDR3. Germline-derived CDR1 and CDR2 are MNHEY and SMNVEV (reference sequence). Trimming removed 1 base from V and 9 bases from J; junction bases left unmatched: 8. This chain's CDR3 is CASSLFAGGRSEQFF. The CDR3 DNA reads as TGTGCCAGCAGTTTATTCGCGGGAGGACGAAGTGAGCAGTTCTTC.

This clonotype was counted a few times. V usage is TRBV28 and J usage is TRBJ1-4; TRBD1 might be the D (5 bases). There are 15 residues in the CDR3. Trimming cost V 7 bases and J 4 bases, with 16 bases left between them. Germline values: CDR1 MDHEN, CDR2 SYDVKM. CDR3 region: CASTSLGRGNEKLFF. DNA of the CDR3: TGTGCCAGCACATCACTGGGGCGGGGTAATGAAAAACTGTTTTTT.

This clonotype turned up a few times. The chain uses TRBV4-2 and TRBJ2-1; D possibly corresponds to TRBD2 (5 bases). Trimming cost V 0 bases and J 3 bases, with 12 bases left between them. The V gene's germline CDR1 is LGHNA and CDR2 YNFKEQ. The CDR3 has 16 amino acids. In DNA form, the CDR3 reads TGTGCCAGCAGCCAAGATCCGGGGAGAGTCTACAATGAGCAGTTCTTC. It is translated as CASSQDPGRVYNEQFF.

CDR3 coding DNA: TGTGCCAGCAGCTTCTTAAAGTTAACGGGAGGGGGTGTAGGCAATGAGCAGTTCTTC. Amino acids: CASSFLKLTGGGVGNEQFF. The rearrangement uses TRBV5-4 and TRBJ2-1, with 8 bases that match TRBD2. CDR1 and CDR2 from the germline V gene are SGHNT and YYREEE (reference sequence). The CDR3 sequence is 19 residues long. V lost 2 bases to trimming and J lost 6 bases; unmatched junction nucleotides: 19.

V gene TRBV5-1 combines with J gene TRBJ1-2; tentatively, D is TRBD1 (5 bases). CDR1 and CDR2 (germline): SGHRS, YFSETQ. V was shortened by 4 bases and J by 7 bases, with 17 bases between the two germline ends. This CDR3 has 14 residues. CDR3 residues: CASSKTERIFGYTF. The CDR3 nucleotides are TGCGCCAGCAGCAAGACAGAAAGAATTTTTGGCTACACCTTC.

The CDR3: CASSLYGRYNEQFF. The CDR3 region has the DNA TGTGCCAGCAGTTTATACGGCAGGTACAATGAGCAGTTCTTC. The rearrangement links TRBV27 to TRBJ2-1, with D unclear. The germline V and J ends were trimmed by 1 base and 4 bases, with 8 bases remaining between them. CDR1 and CDR2 from the germline V gene are MNHEY and SMNVEV (reference sequence). The CDR3 contains 14 residues.

At least ten counts were recorded for this clonotype. The V call is TRBV10-2, the J call TRBJ2-1, with TRBD2 matching 13 bases. V trimming: 6 bases; J trimming: 7 bases; junction bases outside the gene matches: 9. Looked up from germline, CDR1 is WSHSY and CDR2 is SAAADI. This CDR3 is 16 amino acids long. CDR3 nucleotide sequence: TGCGCCAGCAGGAACATCAGGACTAGCGGGAGAAATGAGCAGTTCTTC. Translating gives CASRNIRTSGRNEQFF.

In its sample, this clonotype was seen a few times. V is TRBV20-1 and J is TRBJ2-5; 12 nucleotides line up with TRBD1. Germline trimming cut 6 bases from V and 5 bases from J; bases unmatched to any gene: 13. The germline gives CDR1 DFQATT, CDR2 SNEGSKA (reference sequence). This CDR3 has 16 amino acids. CDR3 residues: CSANTGDRGLWETQYF. DNA for the CDR3: TGCAGTGCAAATACTGGGGACAGGGGGCTCTGGGAGACCCAGTACTTC.